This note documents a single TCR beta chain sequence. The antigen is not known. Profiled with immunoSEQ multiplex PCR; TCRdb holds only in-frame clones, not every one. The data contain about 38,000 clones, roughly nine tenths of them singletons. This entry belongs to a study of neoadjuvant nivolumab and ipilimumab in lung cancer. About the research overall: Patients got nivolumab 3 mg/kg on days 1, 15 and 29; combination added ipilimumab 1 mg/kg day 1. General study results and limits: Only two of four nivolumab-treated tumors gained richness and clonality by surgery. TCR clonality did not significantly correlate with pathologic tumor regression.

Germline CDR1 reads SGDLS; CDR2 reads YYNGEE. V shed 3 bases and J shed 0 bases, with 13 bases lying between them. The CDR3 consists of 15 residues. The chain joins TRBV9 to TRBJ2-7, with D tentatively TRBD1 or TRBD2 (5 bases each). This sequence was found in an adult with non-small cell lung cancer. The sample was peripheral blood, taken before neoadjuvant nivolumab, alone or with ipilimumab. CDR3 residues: CASSETGTVSYEQYF. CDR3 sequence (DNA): TGTGCCAGCAGCGAAACCGGGACCGTCTCCTACGAGCAGTACTTC.